This is a list of T cell receptor beta chains from one sample in a study of T cells in localized non-small cell lung cancer. Profiled with immunoSEQ multiplex PCR; TCRdb holds only in-frame clones, not every one. Of about 59,000 clones in the sample, about nine tenths are singletons; the top ten hold about 2%. Specimen: peripheral blood, collected before any cancer treatment. The receptors stem from a woman aged 40-69 years with stage I lung adenocarcinoma. Both conserved end residues are part of each CDR3. D genes are given only for firm matches. The size entry is marked missing in some rows and otherwise reads once, few, many or a size class.

j_call	clone_size	v_call	d_call	cdr3_aa	cdr3_nt
TRBJ1-1	NA	TRBV28	NA	CASSLRGSRGAFF	TGTGCCAGCAGTTTAAGGGGCTCCCGGGGAGCTTTCTTT
TRBJ2-5	NA	TRBV21-1	NA	CASGVGQGIGDEQYF	NA
TRBJ1-1	once	TRBV7-9	NA	CASSPGLSEAFF	TGTGCCAGCAGTCCAGGGTTATCTGAAGCTTTCTTT
TRBJ2-7	NA	TRBV28	NA	CASSRYGGGNYEQYF	TGTGCCAGCAGCCGGTACGGAGGGGGGAACTACGAGCAGTACTTC
TRBJ1-1	NA	TRBV2	TRBD1	CASRADRDTEAFF	TGTGCCAGCAGAGCGGACAGGGACACTGAAGCTTTCTTT
TRBJ2-2	NA	TRBV6-6	NA	CASSSTGARNTGELFF	TGTGCCAGCAGCTCAACCGGGGCGAGGAACACCGGGGAGCTGTTTTTT
TRBJ1-1	NA	TRBV5-5	NA	CASSQVGSSGTEAFF	TGTGCCAGCAGCCAAGTCGGGAGTTCGGGCACTGAAGCTTTCTTT
TRBJ2-2	few	TRBV30	TRBD2	CAWSGLAGFTGELFF	TGTGCCTGGAGTGGACTAGCGGGGTTCACCGGGGAGCTGTTTTTT
TRBJ2-5	NA	TRBV29-1	NA	CSVNRVEETQYF	TGCAGCGTTAACAGGGTGGAAGAGACCCAGTACTTC
TRBJ2-6	NA	TRBV9	TRBD2	CASSFRTSGFSGANVLTF	TGTGCCAGCAGCTTCCGGACTAGCGGGTTCTCTGGGGCCAACGTCCTGACTTTC
TRBJ1-2	once	TRBV19	NA	CASSPQALGASLYGYTF	TGTGCCAGTAGTCCTCAAGCCCTGGGAGCCTCCCTCTATGGCTACACCTTC
TRBJ2-3	NA	TRBV6-5	NA	CASSYSTEDTQYF	TGTGCCAGCAGTTACTCAACCGAAGATACGCAGTATTTT
TRBJ1-1	few	TRBV19	NA	CATRVWNTEAFF	TGTGCGACCAGGGTTTGGAACACTGAAGCTTTCTTT
TRBJ2-7	NA	TRBV2	TRBD1	CASSVGTGDYEQYF	TGTGCCAGCAGTGTGGGGACAGGGGACTACGAGCAGTACTTC
TRBJ1-5	NA	TRBV2	NA	CASSPRSGYSNQPQHF	TGTGCCAGCAGTCCCCGGAGTGGTTATAGCAATCAGCCCCAGCATTTT
TRBJ1-6	NA	TRBV6-1	NA	CASSPGPGRALHF	TGTGCCAGCAGCCCCGGACCAGGCCGGGCCCTCCACTTT
TRBJ1-1	NA	TRBV4-1	NA	CASSHSDRNTEAFF	TGCGCCAGCAGCCACTCTGACAGGAACACTGAAGCTTTCTTT
TRBJ2-3	NA	TRBV4-2	TRBD2	CASGTRRTDTQYF	TGTGCCAGCGGGACTAGGCGGACAGATACGCAGTATTTT
TRBJ2-3	NA	TRBV11-2	NA	CASSFRTVSSTDTQYF	TGTGCCAGCAGCTTCCGGACGGTCTCTAGCACAGATACGCAGTATTTT
TRBJ2-2	once	TRBV5-6	NA	CASSHLSGPNTGELFF	TGTGCCAGCAGCCATCTGTCGGGGCCGAACACCGGGGAGCTGTTTTTT